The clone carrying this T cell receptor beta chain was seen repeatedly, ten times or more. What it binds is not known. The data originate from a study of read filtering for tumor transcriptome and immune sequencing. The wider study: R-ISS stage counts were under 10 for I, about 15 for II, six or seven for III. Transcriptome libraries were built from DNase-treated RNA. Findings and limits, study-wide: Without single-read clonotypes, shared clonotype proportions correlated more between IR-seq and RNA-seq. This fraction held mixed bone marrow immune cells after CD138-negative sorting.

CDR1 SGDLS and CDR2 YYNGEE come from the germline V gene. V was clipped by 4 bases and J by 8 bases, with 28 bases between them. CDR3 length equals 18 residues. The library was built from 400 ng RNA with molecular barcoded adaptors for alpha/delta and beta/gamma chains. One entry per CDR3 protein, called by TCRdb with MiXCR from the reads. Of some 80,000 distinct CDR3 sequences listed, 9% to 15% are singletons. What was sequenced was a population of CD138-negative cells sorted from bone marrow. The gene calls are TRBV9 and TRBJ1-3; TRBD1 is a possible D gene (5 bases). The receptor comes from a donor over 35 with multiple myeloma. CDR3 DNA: TGTGCCAGCAGCTCCCCTTTTGGGAGGGCCGGGGCGATAGACACCATATATTTT. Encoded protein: CASSSPFGRAGAIDTIYF.